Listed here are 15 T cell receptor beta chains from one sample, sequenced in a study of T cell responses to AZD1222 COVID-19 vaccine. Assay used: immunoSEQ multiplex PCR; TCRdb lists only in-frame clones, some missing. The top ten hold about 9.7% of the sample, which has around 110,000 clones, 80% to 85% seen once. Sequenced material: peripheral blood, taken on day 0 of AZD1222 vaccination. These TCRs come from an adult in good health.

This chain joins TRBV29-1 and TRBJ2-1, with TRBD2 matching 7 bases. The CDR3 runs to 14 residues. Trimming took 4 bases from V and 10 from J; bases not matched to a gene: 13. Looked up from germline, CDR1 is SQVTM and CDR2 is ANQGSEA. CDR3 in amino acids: CSVGVAGIQSEQFF. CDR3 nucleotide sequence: TGCAGCGTTGGCGTAGCGGGCATACAATCGGAGCAGTTCTTC.

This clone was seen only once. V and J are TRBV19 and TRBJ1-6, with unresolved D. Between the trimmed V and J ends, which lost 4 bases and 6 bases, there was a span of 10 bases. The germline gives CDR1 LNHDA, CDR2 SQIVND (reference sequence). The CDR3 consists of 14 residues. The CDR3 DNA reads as TGTGCCAGTAGTACCGGATACTTTAATTCACCCCTCCACTTT. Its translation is CASSTGYFNSPLHF.

This CDR3 reads CASSPPGAAEETQYF. CDR3 sequence (DNA): TGTGCCAGCTCACCACCGGGCGCCGCGGAGGAGACCCAGTACTTC. This chain links TRBV18 with TRBJ2-5; D ambiguous. V lost 0 bases and J 5 bases, leaving 13 bases between the germline ends. The CDR3 contains 15 residues. Per germline, CDR1 KGHSH and CDR2 LQKENI.

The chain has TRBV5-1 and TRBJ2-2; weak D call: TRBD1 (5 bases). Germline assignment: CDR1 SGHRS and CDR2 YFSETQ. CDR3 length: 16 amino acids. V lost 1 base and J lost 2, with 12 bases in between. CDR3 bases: TGCGCCAGCAGCTTGTTACCTACAGGAAACACCGGGGAGCTGTTTTTT. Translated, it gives CASSLLPTGNTGELFF.

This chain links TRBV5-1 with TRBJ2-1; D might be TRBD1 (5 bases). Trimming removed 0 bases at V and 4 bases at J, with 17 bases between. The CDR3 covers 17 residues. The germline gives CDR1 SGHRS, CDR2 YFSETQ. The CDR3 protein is CASSLGGGGDIYNEQFF. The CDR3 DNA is TGCGCCAGCAGCTTGGGGGGCGGTGGGGATATATACAATGAGCAGTTCTTC.

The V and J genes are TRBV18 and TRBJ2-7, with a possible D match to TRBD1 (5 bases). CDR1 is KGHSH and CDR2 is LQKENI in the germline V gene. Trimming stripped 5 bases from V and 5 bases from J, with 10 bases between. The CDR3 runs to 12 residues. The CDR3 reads CASSSGYDEQYF. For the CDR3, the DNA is TGTGCCAGCTCATCAGGGTATGACGAGCAGTACTTC.

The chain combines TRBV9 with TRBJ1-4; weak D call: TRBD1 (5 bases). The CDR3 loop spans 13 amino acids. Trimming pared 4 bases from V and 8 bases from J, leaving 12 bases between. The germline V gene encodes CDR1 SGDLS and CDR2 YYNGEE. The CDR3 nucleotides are TGTGCCAGCAGCATCTCCTGGGGGGAAAAACTGTTTTTT. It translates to CASSISWGEKLFF.

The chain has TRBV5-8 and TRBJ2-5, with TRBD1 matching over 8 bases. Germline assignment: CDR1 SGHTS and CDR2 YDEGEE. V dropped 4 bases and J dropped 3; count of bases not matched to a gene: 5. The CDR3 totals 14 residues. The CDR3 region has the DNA TGTGCCAGCAGCCGCGGGACAGGAGAAGAGACCCAGTACTTC. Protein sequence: CASSRGTGEETQYF.

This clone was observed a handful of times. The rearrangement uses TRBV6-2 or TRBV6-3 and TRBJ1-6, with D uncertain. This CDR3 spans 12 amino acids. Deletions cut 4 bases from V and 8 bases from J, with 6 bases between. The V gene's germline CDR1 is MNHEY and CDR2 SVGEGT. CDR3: CASSSEYSPLHF. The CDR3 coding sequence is TGTGCCAGCAGTTCGGAGTATTCACCCCTCCACTTT.

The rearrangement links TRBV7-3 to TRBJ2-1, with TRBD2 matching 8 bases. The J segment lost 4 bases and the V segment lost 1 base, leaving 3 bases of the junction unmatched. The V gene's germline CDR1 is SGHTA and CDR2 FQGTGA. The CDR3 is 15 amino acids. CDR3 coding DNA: TGTGCCAGCAGCTTAAACGGGAGGGAATACAATGAGCAGTTCTTC. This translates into CASSLNGREYNEQFF.

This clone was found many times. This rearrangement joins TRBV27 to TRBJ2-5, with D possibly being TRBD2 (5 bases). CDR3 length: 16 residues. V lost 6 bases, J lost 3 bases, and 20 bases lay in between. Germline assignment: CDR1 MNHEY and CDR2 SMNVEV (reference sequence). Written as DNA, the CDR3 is TGTGCCAGCAGGCGATGGGGTGGCGGGCTAGAAGAGACCCAGTACTTC. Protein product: CASRRWGGGLEETQYF.

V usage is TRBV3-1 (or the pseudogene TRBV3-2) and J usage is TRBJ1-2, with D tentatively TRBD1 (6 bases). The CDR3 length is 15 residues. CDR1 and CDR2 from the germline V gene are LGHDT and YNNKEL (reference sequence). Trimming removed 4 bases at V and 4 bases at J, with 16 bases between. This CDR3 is CASSRPMEGGYGYTF. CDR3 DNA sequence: TGTGCCAGCAGCCGGCCCATGGAAGGGGGCTATGGCTACACCTTC.

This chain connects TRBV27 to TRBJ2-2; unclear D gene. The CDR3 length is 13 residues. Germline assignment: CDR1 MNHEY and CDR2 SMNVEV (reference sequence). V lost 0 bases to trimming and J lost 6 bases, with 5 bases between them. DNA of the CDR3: TGTGCCAGCAGTTTATCGCTGCCCGGGGAGCTGTTTTTT. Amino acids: CASSLSLPGELFF.

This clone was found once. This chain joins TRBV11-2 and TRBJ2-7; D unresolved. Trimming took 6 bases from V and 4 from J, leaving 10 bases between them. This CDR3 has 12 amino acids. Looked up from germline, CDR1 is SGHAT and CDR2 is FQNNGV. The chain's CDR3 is CASRNSNYEQYF. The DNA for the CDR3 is TGTGCCAGCAGGAACAGCAATTACGAGCAGTACTTC. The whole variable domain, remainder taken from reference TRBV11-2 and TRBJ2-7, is EAGVAQSPRYKIIEKRQSVAFWCNPISGHATLYWYQQILGQGPKLLIQFQNNGVVDDSQLPKDRFSAERLKGVDSTLKIQPAKLEDSAVYLCASRNSNYEQYFGPGTRLTVT.

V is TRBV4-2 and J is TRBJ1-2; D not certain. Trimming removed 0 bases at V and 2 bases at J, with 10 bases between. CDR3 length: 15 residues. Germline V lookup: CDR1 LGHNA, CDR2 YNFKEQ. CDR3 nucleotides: TGTGCCAGCAGCCAAGATGTAGCCATAAACTATGGCTACACCTTC. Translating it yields CASSQDVAINYGYTF.